The entry below gives a single T cell receptor beta chain sequence along with its context. Its specificity is not known. The sample comes from a study of CXCR3-negative and CXCR3-positive naive CD8 T cells. Study-level points and caveats: CXCR3-negative naive cells had less hydrophobic TRB CDR3s than did CXCR3-positive naive cells.

TRB cDNA was prepared as libraries by UMI-labeled 5' RACE. TCRdb reanalyzed the 5' RACE reads and collapses them to one entry per CDR3 protein, without DNA. Here the sample table reports approximately 89,000 distinct CDR3 sequences. CDR1 LGHNA and CDR2 YNFKEQ come from the germline V gene. The CDR3 has 15 amino acids. This chain joins TRBV4-2 and TRBJ2-7; TCRdb proposes TRBD1, but this gene call is untestable without DNA. The clonotype originates from a human donor in good health. Some clones in this sample may be carry-over from other donors' samples. The sample taken for sequencing was naive CXCR3+ CD8+ T cells from blood. Subset meaning: CD45RO-CCR7+CD27+CD95- naive CD8+ T cells expressing CXCR3 (TNR3+). The CDR3 loop is CASSQDWDSPYEQYF.